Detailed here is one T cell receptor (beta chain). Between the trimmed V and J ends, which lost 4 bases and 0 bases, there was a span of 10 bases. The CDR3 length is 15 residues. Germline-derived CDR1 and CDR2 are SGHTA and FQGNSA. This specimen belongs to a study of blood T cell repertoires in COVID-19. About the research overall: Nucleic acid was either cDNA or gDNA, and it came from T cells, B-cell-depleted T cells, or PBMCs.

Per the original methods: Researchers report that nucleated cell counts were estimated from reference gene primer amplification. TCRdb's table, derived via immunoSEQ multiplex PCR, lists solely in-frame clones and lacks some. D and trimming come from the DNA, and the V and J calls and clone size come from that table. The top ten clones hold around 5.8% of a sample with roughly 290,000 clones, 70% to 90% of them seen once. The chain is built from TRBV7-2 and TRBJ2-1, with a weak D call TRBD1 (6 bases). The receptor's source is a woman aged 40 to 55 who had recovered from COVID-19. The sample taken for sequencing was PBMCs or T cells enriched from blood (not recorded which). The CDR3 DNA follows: TGTGCCAGCAGCTCCACAGGGAGCTCCTACAATGAGCAGTTCTTC. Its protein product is CASSSTGSSYNEQFF.